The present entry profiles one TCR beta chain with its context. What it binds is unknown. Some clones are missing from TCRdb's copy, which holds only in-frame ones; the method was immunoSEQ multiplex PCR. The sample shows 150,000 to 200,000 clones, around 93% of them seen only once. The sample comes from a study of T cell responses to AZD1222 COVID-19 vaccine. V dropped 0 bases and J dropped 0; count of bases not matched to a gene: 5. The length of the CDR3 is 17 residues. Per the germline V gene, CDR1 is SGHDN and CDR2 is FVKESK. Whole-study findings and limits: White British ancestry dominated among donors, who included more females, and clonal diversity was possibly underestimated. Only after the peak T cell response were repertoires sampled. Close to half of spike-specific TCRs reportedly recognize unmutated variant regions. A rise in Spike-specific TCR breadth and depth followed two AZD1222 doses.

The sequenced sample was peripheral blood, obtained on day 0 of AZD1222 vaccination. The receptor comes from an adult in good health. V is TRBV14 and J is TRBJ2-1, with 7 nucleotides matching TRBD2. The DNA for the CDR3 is TGTGCCAGCAGCCAAGAAGGGCGGGGGAGCTCCTACAATGAGCAGTTCTTC. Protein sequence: CASSQEGRGSSYNEQFF.